This TCR beta chain was sequenced during a study of cytomegalovirus exposure and HLA in healthy donors. General study points: Earlier results showed most TCR beta V segments being productive about 87% or about 30% of the time.

Concerning this clone itself: Its antigen is not identified.

In germline, CDR1 is SQVTM, CDR2 ANQGSEA. This CDR3 comprises 11 residues. Trimming removed 5 bases at V and 5 bases at J, with 9 bases between. PCR used 60 Vbeta primers and 13 Jbeta primers. Original methodology: A later analysis tallied 80 million or so unique TCR beta chains, some 12 million of them shared. TCRdb's table, derived via immunoSEQ multiplex PCR, lists solely in-frame clones and lacks some. V and J calls and clone size come straight from that table; D and trimming were deduced from the DNA. Found here are approximately 150,000 clones, under 70% of them singletons; the top ten hold more than 9%. The donors comprised healthy bone marrow donors. These donors counted as nominally healthy when sampled, but unrecorded immune exposures were likely.

This clonotype originated in a man aged 25-45 years in good health and CMV-seropositive. The sample was PBMCs. The V call is TRBV29-1, the J call TRBJ2-5; the D gene is possibly TRBD2 (5 bases). The CDR3 reads CSVRLSETQYF. The CDR3 nucleotides read TGCAGCGTTAGACTATCGGAGACCCAGTACTTC.